The 22 T cell receptor beta chains in this list originate from one sample, sequenced in a study of a mutant IDH1 vaccine in newly diagnosed glioma. TCRdb's copy holds only in-frame clones and misses some; the assay was immunoSEQ multiplex PCR. The repertoire has fewer than 85,000 clones, 75% to 85% of them found once; the top ten carry roughly 5.2%. Antigen specificity for these receptors is unknown. Sample time point: week 47, end of study. The vaccine gave 300 ug of a 20-mer mutant IDH1 peptide subcutaneously per dose. This specimen consisted of PBMCs, obtained from a glioma patient whose treatment included an IDH1 peptide vaccine. The receptors come from a man aged 35 to 55 with glioma.

The gene calls are TRBV5-4 and TRBJ1-2; D is ambiguous. With 2 bases removed from V and 2 bases from J, the gap between germline ends came to 7 bases. CDR3 length equals 13 residues. Germline CDR1 is SGHNT and CDR2 is YYREEE (reference sequence). DNA of the CDR3: TGTGCCAGCAGCTTTGGCCTCAACTATGGCTACACCTTC. This gives the protein CASSFGLNYGYTF.

The chain carries TRBV30 and TRBJ2-5; 13 nucleotides align to TRBD2. Trimming took 1 base from V and 5 from J; bases not matched to a gene: 10. The CDR3 runs 17 residues. CDR1 GTSNPN and CDR2 SVGIG come from the germline V gene (reference sequence). CDR3 protein: CAWSGRTSGGLGETQYF. In DNA form, the CDR3 reads TGTGCCTGGAGTGGACGGACTAGCGGGGGATTAGGGGAGACCCAGTACTTC.

This chain joins TRBV4-3 and TRBJ1-4; possibly TRBD1 for D (5 bases). Germline V gene data show CDR1 as LGHNA and CDR2 as YSLEER. The V end lost 0 bases, the J end lost 0 bases, and 8 bases lay between the germline ends. This CDR3 region has 16 residues. In DNA form, the CDR3 reads TGCGCCAGCAGCCAAGATTGGGGGTCAACTAATGAAAAACTGTTTTTT. This sequence encodes CASSQDWGSTNEKLFF.

The J gene is TRBJ2-5, the V gene TRBV27; TRBD1 might be the D (6 bases). The CDR3 contains 13 residues. The V gene lost 5 bases and the J gene lost 5 bases, with 12 bases spanning the gap. Germline V gene data show CDR1 as MNHEY and CDR2 as SMNVEV (reference sequence). The chain's CDR3 is CASSPQGMETQYF. For the CDR3, the DNA is TGTGCCAGCAGTCCACAGGGTATGGAGACCCAGTACTTC.

The chain combines TRBV4-1 with TRBJ2-3; 7 positions agree with TRBD2. Trimming cost V 1 base and J 4 bases; bases outside gene matches: 8. Germline CDR1 is MGHRA and CDR2 is YSYEKL. The CDR3 spans 16 residues. CDR3 coding DNA: TGCGCCAGCAGCCAAGGAGGGCGGGGGAGGCCAGATACGCAGTATTTT. This encodes CASSQGGRGRPDTQYF.

This rearrangement joins TRBV30 to TRBJ2-7; D may be TRBD2 (5 bases). The germline gives CDR1 GTSNPN, CDR2 SVGIG (reference sequence). The CDR3 has 13 residues. Trimming took off 3 bases at V and 3 bases at J, with 12 bases between the two ends. This chain's CDR3 is CAWRTNGVYEQYF. CDR3 sequence (DNA): TGTGCCTGGAGGACGAACGGGGTCTACGAGCAGTACTTC.

The chain joins TRBV7-6 to TRBJ1-2, with 9 positions matching TRBD1. The CDR3 contains 16 residues. Germline V gene sequence: CDR1 SGHVS, CDR2 FNYEAQ. The V and J ends lost 4 bases and 7 bases, in that order; junction bases with no gene match: 13. The CDR3 reads CASSSRSGQGLGGYTF. The CDR3 region has the DNA TGTGCCAGCAGCTCCCGCTCGGGACAGGGCTTGGGTGGCTACACCTTC. The full variable domain, completed using reference TRBV7-6 and TRBJ1-2, is GAGVSQSPRYKVTKRGQDVALRCDPISGHVSLYWYRQALGQGPEFLTYFNYEAQQDKSGLPNDRFSAERPEGSISTLTIQRTEQRDSAMYRCASSSRSGQGLGGYTFGSGTRLTVV.

This chain joins TRBV10-2 and TRBJ1-2; 8 nucleotides align to TRBD1. V trimming: 9 bases; J trimming: 14 bases; junction bases outside the gene matches: 8. Per germline, CDR1 WSHSY and CDR2 SAAADI. The CDR3 extends over 10 amino acids. CDR3 protein: CASGRTGPTF. In DNA, the CDR3 is TGCGCCAGTGGGAGGACAGGGCCAACCTTC.

This clone was detected only once. The chain carries TRBV11-2 and TRBJ2-1, with TRBD2 as a possible D gene (7 bases). V gave up 6 bases and J gave up 4 bases, with 13 bases separating them. This CDR3 has 14 residues. Germline V gene lookup returns CDR1 SGHAT and CDR2 FQNNGV. CDR3 loop: CASSTGGLYNEQFF. CDR3 sequence (DNA): TGTGCCAGCAGTACCGGGGGGCTGTACAATGAGCAGTTCTTC.

This clone was counted only a few times. The chain couples TRBV21-1 to TRBJ1-1. TRBV21-1 corresponds to a pseudogene. The CDR3 covers 15 residues. Here the CDR3 reads CASSKSGSRDTEAFF. The CDR3 region has the DNA TGTGCCAGCAGCAAATCGGGTTCTCGGGACACTGAAGCTTTCTTT.

This CDR3 reads CASSPGTTGTGANVLTF. For the CDR3, the DNA is TGTGCCAGCTCACCAGGGACGACAGGGACTGGGGCCAACGTCCTGACTTTC. This chain uses TRBV18 with TRBJ2-6; 7 bases are a match to TRBD1. CDR3 length: 17 residues. Germline CDR1 KGHSH, CDR2 LQKENI. With V trimmed by 2 bases and J by 2 bases, 6 bases remained unmatched.

The rearrangement uses TRBV6-5 and TRBJ2-3, with 10 bases aligning to TRBD2. Germline V gene lookup returns CDR1 MNHEY and CDR2 SVGAGI. V was pared by 5 bases and J by 3 bases, with 5 bases of the junction left unmatched. This CDR3 has 15 residues. The CDR3 DNA reads as TGTGCCAGCAGTCCTAGCGGGGGAGGAACAGATACGCAGTATTTT. Its translation is CASSPSGGGTDTQYF.

J is TRBJ2-3 and V is TRBV9; D is undetermined. V lost 0 bases and J 1 base, leaving 12 bases between the germline ends. The CDR3 consists of 16 residues. CDR1 is SGDLS and CDR2 is YYNGEE in the germline V gene. The CDR3 spells CASSVEGFTRTDTQYF. Written as DNA, the CDR3 is TGTGCCAGCAGCGTAGAGGGCTTTACCCGCACAGATACGCAGTATTTT.

V is TRBV6-1 and J is TRBJ2-1; 12 nucleotides match TRBD2. CDR1 is MNHNS and CDR2 is SASEGT in the germline V gene. V was pared by 4 bases and J by 7 bases, with 20 bases of the junction left unmatched. This CDR3 has 20 amino acids. The CDR3 here is CASSARQGLTSGRSGNEQFF. The CDR3 DNA is TGTGCCAGCAGTGCAAGACAGGGGTTGACTAGCGGGAGAAGTGGTAATGAGCAGTTCTTC.

This clone was recorded only once. The genes are TRBV4-3 and TRBJ2-2, with 8 bases aligning to TRBD2. V lost 1 base to trimming and J lost 5 bases; unmatched junction nucleotides: 3. The CDR3 loop spans 15 amino acids. Germline V gene sequence: CDR1 LGHNA, CDR2 YSLEER. The CDR3 DNA sequence: TGCGCCAGCAGCCAAGGGACGGGGGGGACCGGGGAGCTGTTTTTT. Translation gives CASSQGTGGTGELFF.

The V call is TRBV5-1, the J call TRBJ1-1, with D perhaps TRBD1 (6 bases). Deletions cut 1 base from V and 1 base from J, with 8 bases between. The CDR3 sequence is 14 residues long. Germline lookup yields CDR1 SGHRS and CDR2 YFSETQ. The CDR3 here is CASSLTGKNTEAFF. CDR3 nucleotides: TGCGCCAGCAGCTTGACAGGGAAGAACACTGAAGCTTTCTTT.

This chain joins TRBV4-3 and TRBJ2-3, with 7 nucleotides matching TRBD1. The CDR3 is made up of 18 amino acids. Germline V lookup: CDR1 LGHNA, CDR2 YSLEER. The junction had 12 bases not matched to a gene; V was cut back by 3 bases and J by 0 bases. CDR3 nucleotide sequence: TGCGCCAGCAGCCACACGATGCACAGGGGAACTAGCACAGATACGCAGTATTTT. It translates to CASSHTMHRGTSTDTQYF.

The CDR3 loop is CASTHWGSSYNEQFF. DNA for the CDR3: TGTGCCAGCACCCATTGGGGGAGCTCCTACAATGAGCAGTTCTTC. The V gene is TRBV5-6, the J gene TRBJ2-1; D possibly uses TRBD1 or TRBD2 (5 bases each). Trimming pared 6 bases from V and 0 bases from J, leaving 13 bases between. Germline V gene lookup returns CDR1 SGHDT and CDR2 YYEEEE. This CDR3 is built from 15 residues.

The chain recombines TRBV9 with TRBJ2-3; 8 bases line up with TRBD2. The CDR3 contains 16 residues. Germline CDR1 and CDR2: SGDLS and YYNGEE. Trimming took 3 bases from V and 4 from J; bases not matched to a gene: 10. The CDR3 DNA sequence: TGTGCCAGCAGCGCGAGCGGGGGTAATCTCCCAGATACGCAGTATTTT. Its translation: CASSASGGNLPDTQYF.

The chain couples TRBV30 to TRBJ2-7; 7 nucleotides agree with TRBD2. The CDR3 extends over 14 amino acids. The V and J ends lost 3 bases and 1 base, in that order; junction bases with no gene match: 6. Germline assignment: CDR1 GTSNPN and CDR2 SVGIG (reference sequence). The CDR3 DNA reads TGTGCCTGGAGCGACCTAGCGGAATCCTACGAGCAGTACTTC. Its protein is CAWSDLAESYEQYF.

The chain links TRBV28 to TRBJ2-2; 7 bases fit TRBD1. V lost 6 bases, J lost 6 bases, and 13 bases stayed unmatched. In germline, CDR1 is MDHEN, CDR2 SYDVKM. The CDR3 sequence is 16 residues long. The CDR3 region has the DNA TGTGCCAGCAGCCAATCCGGGACAGAGGCCGCCGGGGAGCTGTTTTTT. This gives the protein CASSQSGTEAAGELFF.

The chain employs TRBV21-1 and TRBJ2-7; the table's D call TRBD2 went unverified against the DNA. TRBV21-1 is a recognized pseudogene. This CDR3 spans 13 amino acids. The CDR3 spells CASSRGLAGPSYF. CDR3 bases: TGTGCCAGCAGCAGGGGACTAGCGGGACCCTCGTACTTC.